This T cell receptor (beta chain) was recovered during a study of T cell responses to AZD1222 COVID-19 vaccine. Whole-study findings and limits: Two doses of AZD1222 preceded a rise in Spike-specific TCR breadth and depth. In all cases, repertoires were sampled only after the peak T cell response.

In regard to this clone: What it recognizes is unknown.

Clones were read by immunoSEQ multiplex PCR, and TCRdb kept only the in-frame ones, dropping some. The table shows about 120,000 clones, with 80% to 90% occurring only once. From germline, CDR1 is SGHNT and CDR2 YYREEE (reference sequence). This CDR3 has 14 amino acids. The V and J ends lost 4 bases and 4 bases respectively, with 15 bases between them. Sequencing was performed on peripheral blood, taken on day 0 of AZD1222 vaccination. The TCR was taken from an adult in good health. The rearrangement uses TRBV5-4 and TRBJ2-7, with a tentative D call TRBD2 (7 bases). For the CDR3, the DNA is TGTGCCAGCAGCCCCGGGGGGCCGCCTTACGAGCAGTACTTC. This codes for CASSPGGPPYEQYF.